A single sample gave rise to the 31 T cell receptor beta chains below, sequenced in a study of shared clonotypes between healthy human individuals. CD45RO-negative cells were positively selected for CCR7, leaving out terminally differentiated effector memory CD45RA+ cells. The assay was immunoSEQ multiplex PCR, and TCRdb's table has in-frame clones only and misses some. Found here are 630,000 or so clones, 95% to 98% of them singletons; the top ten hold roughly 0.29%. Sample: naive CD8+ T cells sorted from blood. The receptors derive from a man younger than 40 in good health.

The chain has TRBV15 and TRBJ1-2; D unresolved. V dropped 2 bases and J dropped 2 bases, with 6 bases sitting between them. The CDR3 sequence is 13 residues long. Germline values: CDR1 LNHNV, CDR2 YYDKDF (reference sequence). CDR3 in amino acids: CATSRRLNYGYTF. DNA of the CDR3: TGTGCCACCAGCAGAAGACTAAACTATGGCTACACCTTC.

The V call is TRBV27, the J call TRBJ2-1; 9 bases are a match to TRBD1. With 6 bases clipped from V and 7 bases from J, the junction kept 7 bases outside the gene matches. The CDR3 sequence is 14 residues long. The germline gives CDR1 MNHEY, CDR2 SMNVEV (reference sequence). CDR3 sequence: CASRAGQGLNEQFF. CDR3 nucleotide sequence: TGTGCCAGCAGAGCCGGACAGGGGCTGAATGAGCAGTTCTTC.

CDR3 nucleotides: TGTGCCATCAGTGATGGGCTAAACTCCTACAATGAGCAGTTCTTC. Its translation: CAISDGLNSYNEQFF. The genes are TRBV10-3 and TRBJ2-1; D gene ambiguous. The CDR3 is made up of 15 amino acids. CDR1 and CDR2 (germline): ENHRY, SYGVKD. The V gene lost 3 bases and the J gene lost 0 bases, with 9 bases spanning the gap.

The CDR3 is CASSFEASGFPGELFF. CDR3 DNA: TGTGCCAGCAGCTTCGAGGCTAGCGGGTTTCCCGGGGAGCTGTTTTTT. The V gene is TRBV11-2, the J gene TRBJ2-2, with TRBD2 matching 8 bases. The CDR3 has 16 residues. Germline V CDR1 and CDR2: SGHAT, FQNNGV. With V trimmed by 3 bases and J by 6 bases, 9 bases remained unmatched.

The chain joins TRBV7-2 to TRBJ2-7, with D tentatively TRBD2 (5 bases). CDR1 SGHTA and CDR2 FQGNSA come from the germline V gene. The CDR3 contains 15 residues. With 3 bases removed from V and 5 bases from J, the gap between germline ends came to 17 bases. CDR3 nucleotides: TGTGCCAGCAGCTTCTCAGGAGCCCGGAGGAACGAGCAGTACTTC. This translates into CASSFSGARRNEQYF.

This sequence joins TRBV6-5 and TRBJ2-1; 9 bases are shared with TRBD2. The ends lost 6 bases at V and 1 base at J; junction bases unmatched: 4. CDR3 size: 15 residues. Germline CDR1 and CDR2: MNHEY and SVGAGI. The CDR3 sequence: CASRPGLASYNEQFF. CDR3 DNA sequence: TGTGCCAGCAGGCCGGGACTAGCTTCCTACAATGAGCAGTTCTTC.

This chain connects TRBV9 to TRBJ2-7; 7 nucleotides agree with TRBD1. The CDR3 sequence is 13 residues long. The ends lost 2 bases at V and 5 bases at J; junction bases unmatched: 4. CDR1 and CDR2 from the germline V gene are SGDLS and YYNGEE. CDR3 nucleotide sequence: TGTGCCAGCAGCGTTAACAGGGGCGACGAGCAGTACTTC. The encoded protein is CASSVNRGDEQYF. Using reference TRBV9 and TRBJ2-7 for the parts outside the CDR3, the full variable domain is DSGVTQTPKHLITATGQRVTLRCSPRSGDLSVYWYQQSLDQGLQFLIQYYNGEERAKGNILERFSAQQFPDLHSELNLSSLELGDSALYFCASSVNRGDEQYFGPGTRLTVT.

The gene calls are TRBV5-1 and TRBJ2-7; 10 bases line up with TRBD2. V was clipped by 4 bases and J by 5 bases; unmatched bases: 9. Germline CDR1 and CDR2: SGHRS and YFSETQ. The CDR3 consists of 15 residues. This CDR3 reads CASSPNSGLANEQYF. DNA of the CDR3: TGCGCCAGCAGCCCGAACTCGGGACTAGCGAACGAGCAGTACTTC.

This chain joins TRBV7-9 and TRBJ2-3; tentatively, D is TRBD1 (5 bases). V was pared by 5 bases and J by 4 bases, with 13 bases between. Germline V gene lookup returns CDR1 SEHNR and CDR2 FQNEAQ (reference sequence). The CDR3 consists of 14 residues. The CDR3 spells CASSGGASADTQYF. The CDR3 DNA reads TGTGCCAGCAGCGGTGGGGCAAGCGCAGATACGCAGTATTTT.

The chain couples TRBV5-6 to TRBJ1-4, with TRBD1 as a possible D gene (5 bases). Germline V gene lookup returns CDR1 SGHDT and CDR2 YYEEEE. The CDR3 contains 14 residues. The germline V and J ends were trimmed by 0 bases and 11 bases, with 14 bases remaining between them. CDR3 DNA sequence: TGTGCCAGCAGCTTGGGGGGGAATGAATTGAAACTGTTTTTT. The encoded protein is CASSLGGNELKLFF.

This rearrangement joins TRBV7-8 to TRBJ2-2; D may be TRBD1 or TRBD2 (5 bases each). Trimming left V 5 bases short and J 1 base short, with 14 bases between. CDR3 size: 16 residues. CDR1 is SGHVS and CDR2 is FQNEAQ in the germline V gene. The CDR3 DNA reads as TGTGCCAGCAGCCCCTGGGTGGGGGTGAACACCGGGGAGCTGTTTTTT. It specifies CASSPWVGVNTGELFF. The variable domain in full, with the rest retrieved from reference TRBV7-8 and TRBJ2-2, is GAGVSQSPRYKVAKRGQDVALRCDPISGHVSLFWYQQALGQGPEFLTYFQNEAQLDKSGLPSDRFFAERPEGSVSTLKIQRTQQEDSAVYLCASSPWVGVNTGELFFGEGSRLTVL.

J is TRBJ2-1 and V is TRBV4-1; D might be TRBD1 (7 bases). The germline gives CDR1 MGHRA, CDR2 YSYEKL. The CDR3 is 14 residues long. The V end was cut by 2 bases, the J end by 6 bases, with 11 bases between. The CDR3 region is CASSQRQGGNEQFF. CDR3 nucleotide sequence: TGCGCCAGCAGCCAACGACAGGGAGGCAATGAGCAGTTCTTC.

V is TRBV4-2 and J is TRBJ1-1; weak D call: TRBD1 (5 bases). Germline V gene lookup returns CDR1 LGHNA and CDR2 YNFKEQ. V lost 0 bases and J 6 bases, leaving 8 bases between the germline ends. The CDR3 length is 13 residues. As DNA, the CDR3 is TGTGCCAGCAGCCAAGAAGGCAGGGCTGAAGCTTTCTTT. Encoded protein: CASSQEGRAEAFF.

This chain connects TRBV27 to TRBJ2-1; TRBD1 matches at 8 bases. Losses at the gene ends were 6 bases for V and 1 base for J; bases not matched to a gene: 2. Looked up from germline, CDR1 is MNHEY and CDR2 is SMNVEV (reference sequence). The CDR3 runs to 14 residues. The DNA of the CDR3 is TGTGCCAGCAGCGGGACAGGATCCTACAATGAGCAGTTCTTC. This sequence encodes CASSGTGSYNEQFF.

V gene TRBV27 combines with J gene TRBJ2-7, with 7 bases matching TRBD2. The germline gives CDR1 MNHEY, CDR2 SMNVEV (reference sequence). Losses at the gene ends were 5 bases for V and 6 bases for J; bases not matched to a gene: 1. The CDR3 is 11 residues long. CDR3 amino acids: CASSRGGEQYF. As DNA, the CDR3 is TGTGCCAGCAGTCGCGGGGGCGAGCAGTACTTC.

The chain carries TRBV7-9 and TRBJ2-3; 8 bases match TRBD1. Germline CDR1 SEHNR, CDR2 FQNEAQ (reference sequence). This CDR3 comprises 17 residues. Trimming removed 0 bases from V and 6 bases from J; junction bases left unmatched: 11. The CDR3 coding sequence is TGTGCCAGCAGCTTAGCGTCGGCAGGGGGCCCCCCGGATACGCAGTATTTT. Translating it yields CASSLASAGGPPDTQYF.

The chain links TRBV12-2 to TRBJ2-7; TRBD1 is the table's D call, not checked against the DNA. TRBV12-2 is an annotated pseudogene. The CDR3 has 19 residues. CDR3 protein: CASRLATPPEDRYSYEQYF. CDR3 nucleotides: TGTGCAAGTCGCTTAGCCACCCCGCCTGAAGACAGGTACTCCTACGAGCAGTACTTC.

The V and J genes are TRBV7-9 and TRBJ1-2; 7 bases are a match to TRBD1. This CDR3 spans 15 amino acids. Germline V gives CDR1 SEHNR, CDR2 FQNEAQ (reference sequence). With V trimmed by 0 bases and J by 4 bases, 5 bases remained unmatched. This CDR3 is CASSLAGGVSYGYTF. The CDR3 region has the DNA TGTGCCAGCAGCTTAGCAGGGGGCGTATCCTATGGCTACACCTTC.

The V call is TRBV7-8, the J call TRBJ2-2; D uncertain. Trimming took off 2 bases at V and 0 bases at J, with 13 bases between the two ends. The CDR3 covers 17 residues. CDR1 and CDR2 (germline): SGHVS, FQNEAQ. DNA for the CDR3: TGTGCCAGCAGCTTAACCGCAAACCAAGCGAACACCGGGGAGCTGTTTTTT. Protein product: CASSLTANQANTGELFF. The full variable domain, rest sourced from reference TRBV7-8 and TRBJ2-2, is GAGVSQSPRYKVAKRGQDVALRCDPISGHVSLFWYQQALGQGPEFLTYFQNEAQLDKSGLPSDRFFAERPEGSVSTLKIQRTQQEDSAVYLCASSLTANQANTGELFFGEGSRLTVL.

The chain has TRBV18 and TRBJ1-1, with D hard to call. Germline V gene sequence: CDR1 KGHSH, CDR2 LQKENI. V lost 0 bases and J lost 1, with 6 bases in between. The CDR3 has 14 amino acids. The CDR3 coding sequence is TGTGCCAGCTCACCACCCAGCCAGAACACTGAAGCTTTCTTT. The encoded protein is CASSPPSQNTEAFF.

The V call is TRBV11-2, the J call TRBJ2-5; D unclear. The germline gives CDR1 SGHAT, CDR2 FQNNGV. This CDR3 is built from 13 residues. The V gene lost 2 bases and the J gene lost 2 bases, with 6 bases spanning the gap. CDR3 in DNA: TGTGCCAGCAGCTTAACGGTACAAGAGACCCAGTACTTC. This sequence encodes CASSLTVQETQYF.

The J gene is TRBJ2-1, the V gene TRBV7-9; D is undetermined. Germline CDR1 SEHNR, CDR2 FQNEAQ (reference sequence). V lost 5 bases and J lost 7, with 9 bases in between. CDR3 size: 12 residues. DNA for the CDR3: TGTGCCAGCAGCCCATATCGGAATGAGCAGTTCTTC. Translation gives CASSPYRNEQFF.

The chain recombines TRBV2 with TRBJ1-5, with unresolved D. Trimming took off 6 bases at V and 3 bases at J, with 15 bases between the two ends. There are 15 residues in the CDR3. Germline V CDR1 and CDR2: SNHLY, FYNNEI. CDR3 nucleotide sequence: TGTGCCAGCAGCCCGGGAGAGGGCTCCAATCAGCCCCAGCATTTT. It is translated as CASSPGEGSNQPQHF.

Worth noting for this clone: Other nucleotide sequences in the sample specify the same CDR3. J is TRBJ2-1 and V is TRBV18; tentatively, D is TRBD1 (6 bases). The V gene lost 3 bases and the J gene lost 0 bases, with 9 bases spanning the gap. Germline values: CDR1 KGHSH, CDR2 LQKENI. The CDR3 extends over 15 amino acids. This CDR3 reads CASSPTGSSYNEQFF. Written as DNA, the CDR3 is TGTGCCAGCTCACCGACAGGTAGCTCCTACAATGAGCAGTTCTTC. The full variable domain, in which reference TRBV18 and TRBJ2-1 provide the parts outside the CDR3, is NAGVMQNPRHLVRRRGQEARLRCSPMKGHSHVYWYRQLPEEGLKFMVYLQKENIIDESGMPKERFSAEFPKEGPSILRIQQVVRGDSAAYFCASSPTGSSYNEQFFGPGTRLTVL.

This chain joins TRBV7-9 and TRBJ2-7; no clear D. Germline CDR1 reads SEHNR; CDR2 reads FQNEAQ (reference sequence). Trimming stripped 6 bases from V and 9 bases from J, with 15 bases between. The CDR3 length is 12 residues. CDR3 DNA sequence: TGTGCCAGCAGGGGCGCGGATCCCGGGCAGTACTTC. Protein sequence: CASRGADPGQYF.

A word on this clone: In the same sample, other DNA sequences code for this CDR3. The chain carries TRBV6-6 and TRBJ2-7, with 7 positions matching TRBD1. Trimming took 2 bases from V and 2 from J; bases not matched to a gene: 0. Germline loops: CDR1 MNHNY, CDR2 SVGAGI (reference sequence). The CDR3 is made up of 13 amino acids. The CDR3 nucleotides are TGTGCCAGCAGTTACACAGGGGCCTACGAGCAGTACTTC. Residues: CASSYTGAYEQYF.

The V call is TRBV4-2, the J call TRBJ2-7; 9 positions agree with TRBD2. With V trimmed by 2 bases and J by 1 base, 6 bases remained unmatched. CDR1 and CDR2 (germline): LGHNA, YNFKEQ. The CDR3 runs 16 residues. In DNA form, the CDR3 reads TGTGCCAGCAGCCAAACCATTAGCGGGAGATCCTACGAGCAGTACTTC. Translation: CASSQTISGRSYEQYF.

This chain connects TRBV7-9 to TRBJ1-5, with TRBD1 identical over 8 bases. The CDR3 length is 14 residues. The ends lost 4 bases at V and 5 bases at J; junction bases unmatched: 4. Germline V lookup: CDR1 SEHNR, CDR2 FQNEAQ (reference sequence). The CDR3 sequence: CASSSTGAHQPQHF. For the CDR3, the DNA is TGTGCCAGCAGCTCGACAGGGGCCCATCAGCCCCAGCATTTT.

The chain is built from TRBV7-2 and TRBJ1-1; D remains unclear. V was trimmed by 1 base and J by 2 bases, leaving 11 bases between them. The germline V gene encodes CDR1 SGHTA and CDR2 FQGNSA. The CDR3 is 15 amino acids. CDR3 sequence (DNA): TGTGCCAGCAGCTTAGTTCTGGCTACAAACACTGAAGCTTTCTTT. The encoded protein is CASSLVLATNTEAFF.

The CDR3: CSVETLLGELFF. CDR3 nucleotides: TGCAGCGTTGAAACACTACTTGGGGAGCTGTTTTTT. V is TRBV29-1 and J is TRBJ2-2; D is undetermined. This CDR3 comprises 12 residues. V gave up 2 bases and J gave up 8 bases, with 9 bases separating them. Per the germline V gene, CDR1 is SQVTM and CDR2 is ANQGSEA.

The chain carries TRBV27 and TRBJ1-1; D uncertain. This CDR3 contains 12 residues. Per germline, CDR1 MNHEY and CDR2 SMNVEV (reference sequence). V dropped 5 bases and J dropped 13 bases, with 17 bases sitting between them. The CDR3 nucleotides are TGTGCCAGCAGTAGGCCTGGGTCAGAGGATTTCTTT. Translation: CASSRPGSEDFF.